This T cell receptor beta chain was obtained from a study of cytomegalovirus exposure and HLA in healthy donors. On this clone itself: What it recognizes is unknown.

Study-level results: A later analysis reportedly found fewer N-insertions in an Asian-associated ancestry cluster than the approximately 730-donor mean.

It was with 60 Vbeta and 13 Jbeta primers that the PCR ran. The repertoire was sequenced with immunoSEQ multiplex PCR; TCRdb's copy has only in-frame clones and lacks some. The sample gives 90,000 or so clones, more than 65% of which show up once; 16% is in the top ten. V was shortened by 7 bases and J by 7 bases, with 20 bases between the two germline ends. The germline CDR1 and CDR2 sequences are SNHLY and FYNNEI. The CDR3 contains 15 residues. The sequence derives from a young woman in good health and CMV-seropositive. The sample taken for sequencing was PBMCs. The J gene is TRBJ1-5, the V gene TRBV2; a possible D gene is TRBD1 (6 bases). Written as DNA, the CDR3 is TGTGCCAGCAAGCAGGGGACCTTAGAAGGCCAGCCCCAGCATTTT. This sequence encodes CASKQGTLEGQPQHF.